The clone carrying this T cell receptor (beta chain) was found a few times. Its target is not known. The data originate from a study of blood T cells in healthy people across ages. A second about 6 to 11 cycle PCR used barcoded and J-beta primers. TCRdb passed the 5' RACE reads through MiXCR, listing each CDR3 protein once. The data hold about 930,000 distinct CDR3 sequences, with 25% to 35% observed a single time. Findings and limits, study-wide: It was not known whether donors were CMV positive (a possible confounder of expanded clonotype changes).

This sample was also put to use in a study of T cells of mothers and their children.

The clonotype was recovered from a woman aged 35 to 49 in good health. The source material was blood.

This CDR3 reads CASSLNAGTSGGGQFF. In DNA form, the CDR3 reads TGCGCCAGCAGCCTTAATGCCGGGACTAGCGGGGGGGGACAGTTCTTC. The chain combines TRBV5-1 with TRBJ2-1; 16 bases map to TRBD2. V trimming: 4 bases; J trimming: 13 bases; junction bases outside the gene matches: 11. Germline CDR1 reads SGHRS; CDR2 reads YFSETQ. This CDR3 has 16 amino acids.